Following are 17 T cell receptor beta chains from one sample sequenced in a study of blood T cell repertoires in COVID-19. Sequencing was performed with immunoSEQ multiplex PCR; in TCRdb, only in-frame clones are kept and a portion is missing. The data hold approximately 240,000 clones, with 80% to 85% observed a single time. Material: peripheral blood. The receptors here all came from an older woman with acute or convalescent COVID-19.

The chain recombines TRBV5-4 with TRBJ1-1; D unclear. The CDR3 contains 16 residues. Germline lookup yields CDR1 SGHNT and CDR2 YYREEE (reference sequence). V shed 4 bases and J shed 0 bases, with 16 bases lying between them. The CDR3 DNA reads TGTGCCAGCAGCCCCGACTTTTTACGCATGAACACTGAAGCTTTCTTT. Amino acids: CASSPDFLRMNTEAFF.

Regarding this clone: One end of the junction does not line up with germline, which may come from a read error. The J gene is TRBJ2-1, the V gene TRBV7-7; 7 bases are a match to TRBD1. Germline CDR1 and CDR2: SSHAT and FNYEAQ (reference sequence). The CDR3 consists of 15 residues. As DNA, the CDR3 is TGTGCTAGCAGCCCATCAGGGACAGCAAACAATGAGCAGTTCTTC. It codes for CASSPSGTANNEQFF.

The rearrangement joins TRBV19 to TRBJ1-1; 11 bases agree with TRBD1. Trimming cost V 5 bases and J 4 bases; bases outside gene matches: 0. The CDR3 has 13 residues. Germline CDR1 is LNHDA and CDR2 is SQIVND (reference sequence). The CDR3 nucleotides are TGTGCCAGTAGTGGACAGGGGGCCACTGAAGCTTTCTTT. Amino acids: CASSGQGATEAFF.

The chain recombines TRBV2 with TRBJ2-3; 11 bases fit TRBD2. The CDR3 covers 17 residues. Germline-derived CDR1 and CDR2 are SNHLY and FYNNEI. J gave up 3 bases and V 4 bases, and 9 bases lay outside the gene matches. The CDR3 protein is CASSAVAGGVGTDTQYF. CDR3 coding DNA: TGTGCCAGCAGTGCGGTAGCGGGGGGGGTGGGTACAGATACGCAGTATTTT.

The rearrangement joins TRBV6-2 or TRBV6-3 to TRBJ2-7, with 10 bases lining up with TRBD1. Germline assignment: CDR1 MNHEY and CDR2 SVGEGT. The CDR3 is 14 amino acids. After removal of 4 bases from V and 2 bases from J, the junction contained 2 bases not matched to a gene. The DNA of the CDR3 is TGTGCCAGCAGTTTAGGACAGGGGGCCTACGAGCAGTACTTC. It is translated as CASSLGQGAYEQYF.

The chain recombines TRBV25-1 with TRBJ1-4; D gene unclear. CDR1 and CDR2 from the germline V gene are MGHDK and SYGVNS. The CDR3 runs 14 residues. V lost 5 bases, J lost 1 base, and 8 bases lay in between. The CDR3 region has the DNA TGTGCCAGCAGTATGGCTGGAACTAATGAAAAACTGTTTTTT. Translation: CASSMAGTNEKLFF.

The chain is built from TRBV30 and TRBJ1-5; TRBD1 matches at 7 bases. V lost 1 base and J lost 5; bases outside the gene matches: 2. Germline CDR1 and CDR2: GTSNPN and SVGIG (reference sequence). The CDR3 runs 13 residues. The CDR3 DNA reads as TGTGCCTGGAGTGGGACAGGCGATCAGCCCCAGCATTTT. It yields the protein CAWSGTGDQPQHF.

This chain links TRBV5-5 with TRBJ2-7; 7 nucleotides match TRBD1. Looked up from germline, CDR1 is SGHKS and CDR2 is YYEKEE (reference sequence). This CDR3 has 13 amino acids. J lost 3 bases, V lost 4 bases, and 4 bases had no gene match. The CDR3 DNA reads TGTGCCAGCAGCCATGGACAGGTCTACGAGCAGTACTTC. This codes for CASSHGQVYEQYF.

This clone has only one observation. This chain uses TRBV7-3 with TRBJ2-3; no reliable D call. V dropped 2 bases and J dropped 3 bases, with 9 bases sitting between them. Germline-derived CDR1 and CDR2 are SGHTA and FQGTGA. The CDR3 contains 14 residues. The CDR3 spells CASSLVPMTDTQYF. The CDR3 DNA is TGTGCCAGCAGCTTAGTGCCTATGACAGATACGCAGTATTTT. The complete variable domain, with remaining parts taken from reference TRBV7-3 and TRBJ2-3, reads GAGVSQTPSNKVTEKGKYVELRCDPISGHTALYWYRQSLGQGPEFLIYFQGTGAADDSGLPNDRFFAVRPEGSVSTLKIQRTERGDSAVYLCASSLVPMTDTQYFGPGTRLTVL.

This clone has a handful of counts. The chain employs TRBV7-2 and TRBJ2-3; 9 nucleotides match TRBD2. Germline CDR1 and CDR2: SGHTA and FQGNSA. The J segment lost 5 bases and the V segment lost 1 base, leaving 7 bases of the junction unmatched. The CDR3 runs to 16 residues. The CDR3 DNA is TGTGCCAGCAGCTTAGACCCAGCGGGGGGTCAAGATACGCAGTATTTT. Its translation is CASSLDPAGGQDTQYF.

The sample holds one count of this clone. V gene TRBV2 combines with J gene TRBJ2-1; 11 bases line up with TRBD2. CDR1 and CDR2 (germline): SNHLY, FYNNEI. CDR3 length equals 16 residues. The V gene end was trimmed by 5 bases and the J gene end by 1 base; junction bases not matched to a gene: 4. DNA for the CDR3: TGTGCCAGCAGTAATCTAGCGGGGGGATCCTACAATGAGCAGTTCTTC. Encoded protein: CASSNLAGGSYNEQFF.

The rearrangement links TRBV7-8 to TRBJ2-7, with 7 bases lining up with TRBD2. The V gene end was trimmed by 1 base and the J gene end by 6 bases; junction bases not matched to a gene: 9. Germline V gene sequence: CDR1 SGHVS, CDR2 FQNEAQ. The CDR3 loop spans 15 amino acids. The CDR3 sequence is CASSLVAGDLSEQYF. CDR3 in DNA: TGTGCCAGCAGCTTAGTTGCGGGGGACCTCTCCGAGCAGTACTTC. The full variable domain, its missing parts supplied by reference TRBV7-8 and TRBJ2-7, is GAGVSQSPRYKVAKRGQDVALRCDPISGHVSLFWYQQALGQGPEFLTYFQNEAQLDKSGLPSDRFFAERPEGSVSTLKIQRTQQEDSAVYLCASSLVAGDLSEQYFGPGTRLTVT.

The chain combines TRBV5-4 with TRBJ1-2; D uncertain. This CDR3 contains 12 residues. Germline lookup yields CDR1 SGHNT and CDR2 YYREEE (reference sequence). The germline V and J ends were trimmed by 4 bases and 5 bases, with 9 bases remaining between them. The CDR3 sequence is CASSGDTYGYTF. The CDR3 DNA reads TGTGCCAGCAGCGGTGACACGTATGGCTACACCTTC.

The chain recombines TRBV6-6 with TRBJ2-2; 9 positions match TRBD2. The CDR3 is 15 residues long. The V segment lost 7 bases and the J segment 6 bases; nucleotides outside the gene matches: 9. Germline assignment: CDR1 MNHNY and CDR2 SVGAGI (reference sequence). In nucleotides, the CDR3 is TGTGCCAGCAAACCGGGGACTAGCTTCGCCGGGGAGCTGTTTTTT. Protein: CASKPGTSFAGELFF.

This clone was picked up a small number of times. The V gene is TRBV5-5, the J gene TRBJ1-6, with TRBD1 as a possible D gene (5 bases). Germline CDR1 is SGHKS and CDR2 is YYEKEE (reference sequence). CDR3 length equals 14 residues. V was trimmed by 7 bases and J by 8 bases, leaving 16 bases between them. The CDR3 spells CASGRGERDSPLHF. CDR3 DNA sequence: TGTGCCAGCGGACGGGGGGAGAGGGATTCACCCCTCCACTTT.

The rearrangement joins TRBV13 to TRBJ1-1, with TRBD1 identical over 7 bases. The CDR3 is made up of 13 amino acids. Germline V gives CDR1 PRHDT, CDR2 FYEKMQ (reference sequence). V lost 5 bases, J lost 5 bases, and 5 bases stayed unmatched. In DNA, the CDR3 is TGTGCCAGCAGCCAGGGACAGCCAACTGAAGCTTTCTTT. It is translated as CASSQGQPTEAFF.

The genes are TRBV11-2 and TRBJ2-5, with TRBD2 as a possible D gene (5 bases). Germline CDR1 is SGHAT and CDR2 is FQNNGV. The ends were cut back, 8 bases at V and 3 bases at J, with 13 bases in the middle. There are 13 residues in the CDR3. Written as DNA, the CDR3 is TGTGCCAGCGGAGGTAGCCCTAAAGAGACCCAGTACTTC. This gives the protein CASGGSPKETQYF. The variable domain in full, with the rest retrieved from reference TRBV11-2 and TRBJ2-5, is EAGVAQSPRYKIIEKRQSVAFWCNPISGHATLYWYQQILGQGPKLLIQFQNNGVVDDSQLPKDRFSAERLKGVDSTLKIQPAKLEDSAVYLCASGGSPKETQYFGPGTRLLVL.